This TCR beta chain was identified during a study of human T cells and chemical hapten exposure. Whole-study findings and limits: Controls formed significantly fewer large CDR3 similarity clusters than expanded TCRs did. The study found that DPC sensitization did not change TCRs above 1 in 1000 frequency.

Time point noted: patch test 3, about 24 weeks after DPC sensitization. Described treatment: therapeutic diphenylcyclopropenone sensitization with weekly scalp DPC. The study drew its donors from alopecia patients who were 18 to 70 years old and suitable for DPC. It was from unfractionated whole blood that total RNA was extracted. One entry per CDR3 protein, called by TCRdb with MiXCR from the RACE reads. Of just over 95,000 distinct CDR3 sequences in the sample, 25% to 35% are singletons; the top ten hold 9% to 12%. Details on this clonotype: What it binds is not known.

The sequences come from whole blood, collected in connection with sensitization to the hapten diphenylcyclopropenone (DPC). The receptor was isolated from a man aged 40-55 years with alopecia areata. Some clones in this sample may be carry-over from other donors' samples.

The CDR3 DNA reads as TGCGCCAGCAGGTCGGACTCCACCGGGGAGCTGTTTTTT. Protein product: CASRSDSTGELFF. The chain couples TRBV5-1 to TRBJ2-2, with D maybe TRBD2 (5 bases). The CDR3 runs 13 residues. V was trimmed by 5 bases and J by 4 bases, leaving 9 bases between them. The V gene's germline CDR1 is SGHRS and CDR2 YFSETQ.